Reported below is one T cell receptor beta chain. Its recognized antigen is unknown. One base away there is no much larger clone; base qualities are not given. Explained via the paper, the time point label denotes: naive CD8 control sorted from an acute-time-point sample. Enrolled in the Montreal Hepatitis C Cohort (HEPCO) in Canada, the donors were people who inject drugs, and these donors were followed every 3 months. A positive HCV RNA or antibody test that followed a negative test within the previous 24 weeks was the definition used for acute primary HCV infection. Antibodies against CD3, CD8 and CD45RO were used for surface staining, and dead cells were excluded with an aqua fixable dye. Among the cohort members were several spontaneous resolvers, with spontaneous resolution defined as HCV RNA clearance within 24 weeks. Once thawed from cryostorage, peripheral blood mononuclear cells underwent negative selection via the MACS CD8+ T cell Isolation Kit to obtain CD8+ T cells. A BD FACSAria II cell sorter was used to sort the cells.

The cysteine opens and the phenylalanine closes a CDR3 of 13 amino acids. Left in the record is the CDR3 DNA by itself, 39 bases read in frame from the first base. CDR1 SQVTM and CDR2 ANQGSEA are derived from the germline V gene. V is cut back by 3 bases and J by 3 bases, with 3 bases in the junction unmatched. The data derive from a study of CD8 T cells in acute hepatitis C reinfection (dated by TCRdb to the early 2020s). For the study in its entirety: This study examined the TCRbeta repertoire of CD8+ T cells that recognize the HCV NS3-1073 epitope, both during acute infection and after viral clearance. Paired acute and follow-up samples were contributed by four of the spontaneous resolvers.

Study-wide findings and limitations: Some 13 public clonotypes were found regardless of outcome; one public clonotype used V04-02/J02-02. All groups preferentially used the TRBV04 and TRBV06 gene families, and overrepresentation in the naive pool did not explain this preferential usage. NS3-1073 specific repertoires were highly diverse, with no significant diversity differences between acute resolver, follow-up resolver and acute chronic samples. Few CDR3 sequences were shared with other epitopes, and differences in sequencing approaches may have limited exact matching. Because bulk sequencing covered only the TCRbeta chain, the alphabeta pairing of public clonotypes could not be determined. Chronically infected subjects had no follow-up repertoires because NS3-1073 specific cells were too rare to sort.

The FACS-sorted cells had their genomic DNA extracted, and the commercial immunoSEQ service was used to sequence the TCRbeta chains. The original methods were these. ImmunoSEQ Analyzer software v3.0 and R v3.5.1 were used to analyze the repertoire data. Only productive rearrangements were analyzed, because any sequences with stop codons or out-of-frame rearrangements were filtered out. The sequencing provider supplied the metrics for Simpson diversity, Shannon entropy, CDR3 length and nucleotide addition. Based on frequency, clonotypes were placed into dominant, sub-dominant, low or lowest abundance groups, and clonotypes under 0.1% were left out of most analyses. Any CDR3 amino acid clonotype present in at least two subjects at a cumulative frequency of at least 0.5% was labeled public. Entries here come from immuneACCESS through TCRdb and include only in-frame sequences with V and J called. Some clones fail to appear in such tables; in the studies checked, an unresolved V gene covers under half of the shortfall, and the cause of the remainder is unknown. D and trimming come from the DNA, and the V and J calls and clone size come from that table. The sample includes about 38,000 clones, with 80% to 90% observed a single time. Of the sample, approximately 10% falls within the top ten clones.

Sequenced input: naive CD8+ T cells from PBMCs. The sample's cell subset or site label is to be understood as: sorted total naive CD45RO-negative CD8+ T cells. The sequence was obtained from a woman aged 18-29 years who spontaneously cleared hepatitis C infection. The chain is assembled from TRBV29-1 and TRBJ1-2, and TRBD1 matches 8 of the central bases. The bases read TGCAGCGTTGATCCAGGGGGCGACTATGGCTACACCTTC. Translation gives CSVDPGGDYGYTF. Extended through the reference TRBV29-1 and TRBJ1-2 proteins, this CDR3 yields the full variable domain: SAVISQKPSRDICQRGTSLTIQCQVDSQVTMMFWYRQQPGQSLTLIATANQGSEATYESGFVIDKFPISRPNLTFSTLTVSNMSPEDSSIYLCSVDPGGDYGYTFGSGTRLTVV.